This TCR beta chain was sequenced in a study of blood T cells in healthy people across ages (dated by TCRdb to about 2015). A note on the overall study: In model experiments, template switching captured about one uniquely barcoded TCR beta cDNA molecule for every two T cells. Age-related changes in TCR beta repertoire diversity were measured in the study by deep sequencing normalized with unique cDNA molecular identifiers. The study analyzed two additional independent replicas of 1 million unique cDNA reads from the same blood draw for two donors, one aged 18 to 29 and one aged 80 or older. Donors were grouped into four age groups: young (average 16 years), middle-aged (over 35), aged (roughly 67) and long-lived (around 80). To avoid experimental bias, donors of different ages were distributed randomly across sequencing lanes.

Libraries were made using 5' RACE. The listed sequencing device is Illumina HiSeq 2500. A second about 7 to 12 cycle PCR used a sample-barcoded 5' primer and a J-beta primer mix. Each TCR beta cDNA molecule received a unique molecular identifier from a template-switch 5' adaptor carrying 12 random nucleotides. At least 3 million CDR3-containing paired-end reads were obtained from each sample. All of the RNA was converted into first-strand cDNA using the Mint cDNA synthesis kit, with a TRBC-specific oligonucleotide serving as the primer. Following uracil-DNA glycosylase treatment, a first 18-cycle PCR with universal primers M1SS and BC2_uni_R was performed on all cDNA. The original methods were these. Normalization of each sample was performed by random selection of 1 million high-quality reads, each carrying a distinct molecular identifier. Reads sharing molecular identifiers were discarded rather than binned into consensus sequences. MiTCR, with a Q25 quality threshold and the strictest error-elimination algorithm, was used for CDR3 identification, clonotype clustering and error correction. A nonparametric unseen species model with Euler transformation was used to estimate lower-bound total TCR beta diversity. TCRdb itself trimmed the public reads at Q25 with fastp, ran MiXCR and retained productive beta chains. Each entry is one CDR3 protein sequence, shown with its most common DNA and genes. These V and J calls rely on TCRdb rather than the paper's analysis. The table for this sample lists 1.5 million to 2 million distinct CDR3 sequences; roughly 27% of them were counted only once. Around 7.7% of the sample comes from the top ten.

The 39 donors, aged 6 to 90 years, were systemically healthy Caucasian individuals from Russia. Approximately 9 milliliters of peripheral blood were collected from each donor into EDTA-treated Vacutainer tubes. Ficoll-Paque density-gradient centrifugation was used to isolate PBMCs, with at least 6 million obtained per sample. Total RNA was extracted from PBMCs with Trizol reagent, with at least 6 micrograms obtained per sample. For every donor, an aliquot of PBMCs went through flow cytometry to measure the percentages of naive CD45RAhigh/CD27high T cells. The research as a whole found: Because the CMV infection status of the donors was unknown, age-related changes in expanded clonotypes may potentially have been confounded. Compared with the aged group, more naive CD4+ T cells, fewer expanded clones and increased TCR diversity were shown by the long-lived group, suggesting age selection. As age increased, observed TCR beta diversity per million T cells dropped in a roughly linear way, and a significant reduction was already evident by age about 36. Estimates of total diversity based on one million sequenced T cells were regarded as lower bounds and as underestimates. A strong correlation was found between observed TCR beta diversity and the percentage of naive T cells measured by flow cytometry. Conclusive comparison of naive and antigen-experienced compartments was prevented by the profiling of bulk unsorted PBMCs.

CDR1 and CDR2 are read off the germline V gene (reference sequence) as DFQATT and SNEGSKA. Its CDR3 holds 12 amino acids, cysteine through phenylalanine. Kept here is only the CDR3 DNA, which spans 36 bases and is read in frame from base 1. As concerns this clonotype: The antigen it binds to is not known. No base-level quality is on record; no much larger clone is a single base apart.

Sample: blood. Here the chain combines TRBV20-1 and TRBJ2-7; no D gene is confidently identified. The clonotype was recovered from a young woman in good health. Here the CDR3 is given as CKDPRGSYEQYF. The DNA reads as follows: TGCAAGGACCCAAGAGGCTCCTACGAGCAGTACTTC.